Each of the 25 T cell receptor beta chains below was sequenced from the same sample in a study of blood T cells in healthy people across ages. With a J-beta primer mix and a sample-barcoded 5' primer, a second PCR ran about 6 to 11 cycles. One entry per CDR3 protein, called by TCRdb with MiXCR from the 5' RACE reads. The repertoire holds hundreds of thousands of distinct CDR3 sequences, about 34% seen once, with 10% to 15% in the top ten. Specimen: blood. Source of these receptors: a young man in good health.

This clonotype appeared a few times. The chain employs TRBV10-3 and TRBJ1-6; D is uncertain. The V gene's germline CDR1 is ENHRY and CDR2 SYGVKD. The CDR3 consists of 16 residues. V was trimmed by 3 bases and J by 7 bases, leaving 16 bases between them. The chain's CDR3 is CAISDSGLTENSPLHF. CDR3 DNA: TGTGCCATCAGTGACAGCGGCCTCACCGAGAATTCACCCCTCCACTTT.

This clonotype was picked up a small number of times. The V gene is TRBV7-9, the J gene TRBJ1-1, with 7 bases lining up with TRBD1. This CDR3 has 17 residues. From germline, CDR1 is SEHNR and CDR2 FQNEAQ (reference sequence). Trimming removed 5 bases from V and 1 base from J; junction bases left unmatched: 13. This CDR3 is CASSPRTGDSRNTEAFF. CDR3 sequence (DNA): TGTGCCAGCAGCCCGAGAACAGGGGATAGTAGGAACACTGAAGCTTTCTTT.

The rearrangement links TRBV10-3 to TRBJ2-5; no definite D call. The J call may be incorrect, as the DNA end agrees better with TRBJ2-7. CDR1 ENHRY and CDR2 SYGVKD come from the germline V gene. There are 14 residues in the CDR3. DNA for the CDR3: TGTGCCACTAAACCCGGTGTAACGGCGTACGAGCAGTACTTC. Its protein product is CATKPGVTAYEQYF.

This clonotype occurred a few times. This chain links TRBV10-3 with TRBJ2-1, with D perhaps being TRBD1 or TRBD2 (7 bases each). The CDR3 spans 12 residues. The germline V and J ends were trimmed by 10 bases and 10 bases, with 17 bases remaining between them. CDR1 and CDR2 from the germline V gene are ENHRY and SYGVKD. CDR3 sequence: CATAGGATEQFF. The CDR3 DNA follows: TGTGCCACAGCAGGGGGGGCAACGGAGCAGTTCTTC.

In its sample, this clonotype was seen a few times. This chain uses TRBV12-3 or TRBV12-4 with TRBJ1-2; D ambiguous. The CDR3 sequence is 16 residues long. Trimming removed 5 bases at V and 0 bases at J, with 16 bases between. CDR3 region: CASSHPGSSTNYGYTF. CDR3 sequence (DNA): TGTGCCAGCAGTCATCCGGGCTCCTCGACTAACTATGGCTACACCTTC.

The rearrangement joins TRBV7-9 to TRBJ2-7; TRBD2 agrees at 9 bases. This CDR3 region has 17 residues. The ends lost 2 bases at V and 7 bases at J; junction bases unmatched: 15. Germline lookup yields CDR1 SEHNR and CDR2 FQNEAQ (reference sequence). The CDR3 is CASSLPVRLAVYNEQYF. The CDR3 nucleotides read TGTGCCAGCAGCTTACCCGTTAGACTAGCGGTCTACAATGAGCAGTACTTC.

Here the CDR3 DNA reads TGCGCCAGCAGCTCCGAGGGGCGGAACACTGAAGCTTTCTTT. Amino acid sequence: CASSSEGRNTEAFF. The chain links TRBV5-1 to TRBJ1-1; D is possibly TRBD1 (5 bases). V lost 3 bases to trimming and J lost 1 base, with 10 bases between them. The CDR3 is 14 amino acids. Looked up from germline, CDR1 is SGHRS and CDR2 is YFSETQ. The variable domain in full, with the rest retrieved from reference TRBV5-1 and TRBJ1-1, is KAGVTQTPRYLIKTRGQQVTLSCSPISGHRSVSWYQQTPGQGLQFLFEYFSETQRNKGNFPGRFSGRQFSNSRSEMNVSTLELGDSALYLCASSSEGRNTEAFFGQGTRLTVV.

The chain couples TRBV7-2 to TRBJ1-3, with D uncertain. The germline V gene has CDR1 SGHTA and CDR2 FQGNSA. V gave up 0 bases and J gave up 4 bases, with 10 bases separating them. This CDR3 has 15 amino acids. CDR3 sequence: CASSLAVISGNTIYF. As DNA, the CDR3 is TGTGCCAGCAGCTTAGCGGTAATCTCCGGAAACACCATATATTTT.

A single count supports this clonotype. The chain is built from TRBV29-1 and TRBJ1-6; TRBD1 aligns across 7 bases. Germline V gives CDR1 SQVTM, CDR2 ANQGSEA. V dropped 6 bases and J dropped 6; count of bases not matched to a gene: 5. The CDR3 length is 13 residues. The CDR3 loop reads CSVAQGGNSPLHF. The CDR3 DNA reads TGCAGCGTGGCGCAGGGGGGTAATTCACCCCTCCACTTT.

There are a few counts of this clonotype. The genes are TRBV2 and TRBJ1-1; tentative D call: TRBD1 (5 bases). This CDR3 spans 13 amino acids. Germline lookup yields CDR1 SNHLY and CDR2 FYNNEI. Trimming removed 8 bases at V and 1 base at J, with 11 bases between. The CDR3 coding sequence is TGTGCCAGCTCCAGACAGAGGAACACTGAAGCTTTCTTT. As protein: CASSRQRNTEAFF.

The chain joins TRBV6-2 or TRBV6-3 to TRBJ2-1; 11 bases are shared with TRBD2. The CDR3 is made up of 17 amino acids. Germline CDR1 reads MNHEY; CDR2 reads SVGEGT. The trim removed 0 bases at V and 3 bases at J, leaving 4 bases unmatched. Here the CDR3 reads CASSYSRLAGGYNEQFF. The CDR3 bases are TGTGCCAGCAGTTACTCCCGGCTAGCGGGGGGCTACAATGAGCAGTTCTTC.

There are a few counts of this clonotype. This chain joins TRBV10-3 and TRBJ1-2; 7 bases are a match to TRBD1. Germline CDR1 reads ENHRY; CDR2 reads SYGVKD. V lost 2 bases and J lost 2; bases outside the gene matches: 5. The CDR3 length is 15 residues. For the CDR3, the DNA is TGTGCCATCAGTGAGGACGGGACAGCCAACTATGGCTACACCTTC. This sequence encodes CAISEDGTANYGYTF.

This clonotype has ten or more counts. J is TRBJ2-1 and V is TRBV12-3 or TRBV12-4; D gene ambiguous. The CDR3 loop spans 11 amino acids. V was pared by 3 bases and J by 7 bases, with 4 bases between. CDR3 sequence: CASSFVNEQFF. Here the CDR3 DNA reads TGTGCCAGCAGTTTTGTGAATGAGCAGTTCTTC.

V usage is TRBV6-6 and J usage is TRBJ1-4, with D hard to call. V gave up 5 bases and J gave up 11 bases, with 18 bases separating them. Germline V gene sequence: CDR1 MNHNY, CDR2 SVGAGI (reference sequence). This CDR3 contains 14 residues. The CDR3 DNA reads as TGTGCCAGCAGTCCAACTGGGGTGGTGGGGAAACTGTTTTTT. Translating it yields CASSPTGVVGKLFF.

The genes are TRBV20-1 and TRBJ1-2, with D perhaps matching TRBD1 (5 bases). Germline V gene lookup returns CDR1 DFQATT and CDR2 SNEGSKA (reference sequence). V was cut by 5 bases and J by 4 bases, with 11 bases left in between. CDR3 length: 12 residues. CDR3 loop: CSAARGGYGYTF. The DNA of the CDR3 is TGCAGTGCTGCCCGGGGGGGCTATGGCTACACCTTC.

The table lists this clonotype with a few counts. The genes are TRBV12-3 or TRBV12-4 and TRBJ1-6; tentatively, D is TRBD1 (6 bases). The CDR3 length is 14 residues. V dropped 3 bases and J dropped 9 bases, with 12 bases sitting between them. The CDR3 sequence: CASSFSQGGSPLHF. The DNA of the CDR3 is TGTGCCAGCAGTTTCTCACAGGGCGGTTCACCCCTCCACTTT.

This clonotype occurred a few times. Being one base from a much bigger clone, this may be a read error. The V and J genes are TRBV4-2 and TRBJ2-7, with D hard to call. Germline CDR1 is LGHNA and CDR2 is YNFKEQ. The CDR3 has 11 residues. The CDR3 protein is CVSKDGYEQYF. The DNA for the CDR3 is TGTGTCAGCAAAGACGGATACGAGCAGTACTTC.

At least ten counts were recorded for this clonotype. The V and J genes are TRBV29-1 and TRBJ2-5, with 7 positions matching TRBD1. The CDR3 is 14 amino acids. With 7 bases clipped from V and 2 bases from J, the junction kept 10 bases outside the gene matches. The germline CDR1 and CDR2 sequences are SQVTM and ANQGSEA. The CDR3 bases are TGCAGCGGAACACAGGGGTCCGCTCAAGAGACCCAGTACTTC. It translates to CSGTQGSAQETQYF. The variable domain in full, with the rest retrieved from reference TRBV29-1 and TRBJ2-5, is SAVISQKPSRDICQRGTSLTIQCQVDSQVTMMFWYRQQPGQSLTLIATANQGSEATYESGFVIDKFPISRPNLTFSTLTVSNMSPEDSSIYLCSGTQGSAQETQYFGPGTRLLVL.

Details on this clonotype: The junction and the germline gene differ at one end; a read error may be behind it. In DNA form, the CDR3 reads TGCGCTAGCAGCTTGGGATTGCAGGATGAAGCTTTCTTT. Protein product: CASSLGLQDEAFF. The V gene is TRBV5-1, the J gene TRBJ1-1; D not certain. This CDR3 has 13 amino acids. The germline gives CDR1 SGHRS, CDR2 YFSETQ.

V and J are TRBV12-3 or TRBV12-4 and TRBJ2-3; TRBD2 agrees at 8 bases. V dropped 7 bases and J dropped 4; count of bases not matched to a gene: 10. The CDR3 loop spans 15 amino acids. The CDR3 bases are TGTGCCAGCACCAGAAGGGGACTAGGGGCAGATACGCAGTATTTT. Its protein product is CASTRRGLGADTQYF.

The J gene is TRBJ1-6, the V gene TRBV18; no clear D gene. The CDR3 spans 15 residues. Germline CDR1 reads KGHSH; CDR2 reads LQKENI. The V gene lost 7 bases and the J gene lost 7 bases, with 17 bases spanning the gap. The CDR3 loop is CASCYEGVGNSPLHF. The CDR3 DNA follows: TGTGCCAGCTGTTACGAGGGCGTAGGGAATTCACCCCTCCACTTT.

The rearrangement uses TRBV10-3 and TRBJ2-1; TRBD2 is a possible D gene (7 bases). The germline gives CDR1 ENHRY, CDR2 SYGVKD. This CDR3 region has 16 residues. Trimming took 4 bases from V and 7 from J, leaving 20 bases between them. The CDR3 is CAISAPRGATTNEQFF. In nucleotides, the CDR3 is TGTGCCATCAGTGCCCCCCGGGGGGCCACGACGAATGAGCAGTTCTTC.

The rearrangement uses TRBV7-3 and TRBJ2-1; perhaps TRBD2 as D (6 bases). Germline assignment: CDR1 SGHTA and CDR2 FQGTGA. This CDR3 region has 15 residues. Deletions cut 4 bases from V and 2 bases from J, with 12 bases between. For the CDR3, the DNA is TGTGCCAGCAGCTCCCGGGACTCCACCTACAATGAGCAGTTCTTC. Translating gives CASSSRDSTYNEQFF.

The chain combines TRBV5-1 with TRBJ2-1; D possibly corresponds to TRBD1 (6 bases). Trimming removed 2 bases from V and 5 bases from J, with 14 bases in between. This CDR3 spans 15 amino acids. Germline V gives CDR1 SGHRS, CDR2 YFSETQ. The CDR3 region is CASSFGTTFDNEQFF. The CDR3 DNA sequence: TGCGCCAGCAGCTTTGGGACAACCTTTGACAATGAGCAGTTCTTC.

The V gene is TRBV5-1, the J gene TRBJ1-6, with D unresolved. In germline, CDR1 is SGHRS, CDR2 YFSETQ. The CDR3 is made up of 14 amino acids. Trimming shortened V by 0 bases and J by 6 bases, and 7 bases separated the two germline ends. This CDR3 is CASSLDLTNSPLHF. CDR3 coding DNA: TGCGCCAGCAGCTTGGACCTGACTAATTCACCCCTCCACTTT.